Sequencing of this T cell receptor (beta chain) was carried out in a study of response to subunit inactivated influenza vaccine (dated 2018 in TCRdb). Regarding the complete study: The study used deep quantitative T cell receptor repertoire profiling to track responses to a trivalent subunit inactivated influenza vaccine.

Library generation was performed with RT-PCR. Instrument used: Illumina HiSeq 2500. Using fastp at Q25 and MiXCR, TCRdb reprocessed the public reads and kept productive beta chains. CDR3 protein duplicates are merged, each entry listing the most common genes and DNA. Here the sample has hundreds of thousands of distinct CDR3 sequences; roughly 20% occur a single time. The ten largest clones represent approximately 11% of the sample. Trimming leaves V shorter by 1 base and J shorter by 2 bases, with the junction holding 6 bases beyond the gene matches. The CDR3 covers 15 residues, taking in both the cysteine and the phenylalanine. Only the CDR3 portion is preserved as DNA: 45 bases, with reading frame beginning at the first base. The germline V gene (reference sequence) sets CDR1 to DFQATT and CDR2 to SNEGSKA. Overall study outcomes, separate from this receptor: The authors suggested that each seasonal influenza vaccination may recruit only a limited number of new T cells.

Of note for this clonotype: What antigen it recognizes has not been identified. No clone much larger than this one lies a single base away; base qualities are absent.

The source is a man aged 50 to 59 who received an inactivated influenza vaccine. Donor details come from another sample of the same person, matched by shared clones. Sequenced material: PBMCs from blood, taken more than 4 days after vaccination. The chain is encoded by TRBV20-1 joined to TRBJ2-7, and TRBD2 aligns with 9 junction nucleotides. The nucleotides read TGCAGTGCTAGAGTCGCTAGCGGGGCGCCCTACGAGCAGTACTTC. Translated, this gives CSARVASGAPYEQYF.